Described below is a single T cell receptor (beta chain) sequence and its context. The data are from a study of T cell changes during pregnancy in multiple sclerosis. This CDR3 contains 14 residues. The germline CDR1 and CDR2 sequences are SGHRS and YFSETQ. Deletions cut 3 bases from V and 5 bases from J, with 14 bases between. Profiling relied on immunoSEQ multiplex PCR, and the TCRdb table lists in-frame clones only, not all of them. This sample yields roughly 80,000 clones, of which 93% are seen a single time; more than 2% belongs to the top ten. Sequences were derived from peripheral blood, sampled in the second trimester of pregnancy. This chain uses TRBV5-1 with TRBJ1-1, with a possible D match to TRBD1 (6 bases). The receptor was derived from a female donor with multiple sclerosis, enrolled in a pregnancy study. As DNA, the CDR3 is TGCGCCAGCAGCTCCAGGTCAGGGGCTACTGAAGCTTTCTTT. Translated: CASSSRSGATEAFF.